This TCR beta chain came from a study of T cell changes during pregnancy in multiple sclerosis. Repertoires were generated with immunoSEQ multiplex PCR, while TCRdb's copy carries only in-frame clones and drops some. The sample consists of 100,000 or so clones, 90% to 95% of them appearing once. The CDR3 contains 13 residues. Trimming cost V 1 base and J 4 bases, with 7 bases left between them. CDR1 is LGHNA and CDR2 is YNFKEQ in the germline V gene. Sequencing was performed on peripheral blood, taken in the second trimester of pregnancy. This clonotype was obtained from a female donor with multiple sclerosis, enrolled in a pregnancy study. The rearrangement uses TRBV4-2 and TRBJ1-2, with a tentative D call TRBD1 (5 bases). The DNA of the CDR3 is TGTGCCAGCAGCCAAGGACAGAGCTATGGCTACACCTTC. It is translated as CASSQGQSYGYTF.